Below, one TCR beta chain is given with its context. The entry originates in a study of technical replicates of blood from several donors. The length of the CDR3 is 13 residues. With 7 bases clipped from V and 10 bases from J, the junction kept 5 bases outside the gene matches. Germline CDR1 reads MNHNY; CDR2 reads SVGAGI (reference sequence). TCRdb's table, derived via immunoSEQ multiplex PCR, lists solely in-frame clones and lacks some. Of 91,000 or so clones in the sample, 95% are singletons; the top ten hold about 0.21%. This chain connects TRBV6-6 to TRBJ2-1, with 12 bases fitting TRBD2. Sequenced sample: T cells isolated from PBMCs. The TCR comes from a human donor in good health. CDR3 DNA sequence: TGTGCCAGCACTAGCGGGGGGGCACGAGAGCAGTTCTTC. This gives the protein CASTSGGAREQFF.